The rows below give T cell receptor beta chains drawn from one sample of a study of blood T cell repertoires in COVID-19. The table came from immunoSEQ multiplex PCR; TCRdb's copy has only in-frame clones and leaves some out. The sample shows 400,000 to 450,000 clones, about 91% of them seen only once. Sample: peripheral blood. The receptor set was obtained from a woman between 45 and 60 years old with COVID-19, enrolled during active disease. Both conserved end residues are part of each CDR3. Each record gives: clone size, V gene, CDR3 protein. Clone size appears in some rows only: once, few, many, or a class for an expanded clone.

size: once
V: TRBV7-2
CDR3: CASSFSGNNYEQYF

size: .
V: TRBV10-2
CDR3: CASSEIRGTGVGNQPQHF

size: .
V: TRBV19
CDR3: CASGEQGNYGYTF

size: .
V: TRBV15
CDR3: CATSRGGQGPYEQYF

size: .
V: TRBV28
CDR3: CASGRVDRYEAFF

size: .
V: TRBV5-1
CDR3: CASSLPRLYQETQYF

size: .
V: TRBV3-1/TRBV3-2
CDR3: CASSLLTGDYGYTF

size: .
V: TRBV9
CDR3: CASSGLLAEPQYF

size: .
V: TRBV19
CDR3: CASSWVADSTFYSNQPQHF

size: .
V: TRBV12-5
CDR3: CASGGGASGTEAFF

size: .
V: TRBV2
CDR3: CASSRDSEFTDTQYF

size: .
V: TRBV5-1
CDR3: CASSLGREGASGNTIYF

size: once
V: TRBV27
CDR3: CASSSGAGGYTF

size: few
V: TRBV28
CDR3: CASSLLQDEQFF

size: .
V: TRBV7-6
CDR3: CASSSAAGVGEQYF

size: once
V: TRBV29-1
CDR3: CSVPSRAGTGVGNTIYF

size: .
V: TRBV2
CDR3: CASSEQGGYLQGYF

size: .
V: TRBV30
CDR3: CAWSHRFSGYTF

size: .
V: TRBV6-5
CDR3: CASRPLAGNEQYF

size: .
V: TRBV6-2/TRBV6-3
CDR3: CASSPGQGVIYGYTF

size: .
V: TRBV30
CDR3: CALTATNEKLFF

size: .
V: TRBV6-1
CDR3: CASSPHVGQPAFF

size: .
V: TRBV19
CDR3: CASSLGTGAGQPQHF

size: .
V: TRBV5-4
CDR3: CASSLGGEYNEQFF

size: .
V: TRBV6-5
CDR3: CASKGQGAFPYEQYF

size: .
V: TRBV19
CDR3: CASSIAVNTEAFF

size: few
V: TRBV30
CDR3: CAWSAGTGLSTGELFF

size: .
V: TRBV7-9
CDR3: CASSPSARDSYNEQFF

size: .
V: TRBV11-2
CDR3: CASSLEFAGMDNEQFF

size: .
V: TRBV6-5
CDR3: CASRFRSVSPQHF

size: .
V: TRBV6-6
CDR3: CASTGVILREVGYTF

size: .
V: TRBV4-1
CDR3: CASSSRTGLETQYF

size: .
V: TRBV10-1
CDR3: CASSDTSGGVTDTQYF

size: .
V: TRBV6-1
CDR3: CASSENNRRYGYTF

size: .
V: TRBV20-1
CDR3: CSASQSAALYEQYF

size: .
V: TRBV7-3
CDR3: CASSRSGTGTDEQFF

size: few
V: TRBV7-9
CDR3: CASSLDGTHYEQYF

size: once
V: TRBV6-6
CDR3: CASSYGTRGNQPQHF

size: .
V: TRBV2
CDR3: CASALQGAYGYTF

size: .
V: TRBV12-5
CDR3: CASGSAGWVEGAATGANVLTF

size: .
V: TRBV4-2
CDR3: CASSQASGGARETQYF

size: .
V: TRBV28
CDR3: CASSPRGGWDVVSQPQHF

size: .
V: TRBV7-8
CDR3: CASSSREQGAGNTIYF

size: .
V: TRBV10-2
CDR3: CASSVDRGVDYGYTF

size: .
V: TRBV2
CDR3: CASSERGDRALRFNSPLHF

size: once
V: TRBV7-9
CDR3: CASSPRVSEQYF

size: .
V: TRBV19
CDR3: CASSPRVRGTEAFF

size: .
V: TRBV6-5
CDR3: CASSYTPGQPHGYTF

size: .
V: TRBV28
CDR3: CASSTVNYGYTF

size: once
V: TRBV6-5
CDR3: CASRESAAGGYTF

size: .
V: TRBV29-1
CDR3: CSVRGGSTRAEAFF

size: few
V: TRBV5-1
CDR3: CASSYNRDNYGYTF

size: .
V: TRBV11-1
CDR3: CASSFRVDIATEAFF

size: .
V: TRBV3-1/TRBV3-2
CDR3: CASSLQGGQPQHF